This T cell receptor (beta chain) was documented in a study of shared clonotypes between healthy human individuals. The germline V gene has CDR1 MGHDK and CDR2 SYGVNS. This CDR3 comprises 14 residues. General study points: Relative to their counterparts shared across all four donors, non-shared clonotypes exhibited diminished generation probabilities. The naive CD4 repertoires of a handful of donors were compared, and approximately 4.5% of clonotypes were shared.

Naivety among CD8 cells was defined by CD45RO negativity and positive CCR7 selection, thereby excluding terminally differentiated effector memory CD45RA+ cells. Worth noting for this clone: Its antigen remains unknown.

Genomic DNA (from each subset) was split evenly across several immunoSEQ plates. Sequencing used immunoSEQ multiplex PCR; TCRdb keeps in-frame clones, though not all of them. The repertoire holds hundreds of thousands of clones, with approximately 96% as singletons. The chain uses TRBV25-1 and TRBJ2-5, with TRBD1 matching over 9 bases. Near its end, the DNA agrees better with TRBJ2-7, so the J call may be wrong. Sequenced: naive CD8+ T cells sorted from blood. The TCR originated in a woman between 25 and 40 years old in good health. The CDR3: CASSLRDRAYEQYF. CDR3 DNA sequence: TGTGCCAGCAGTCTCCGGGACAGGGCCTACGAGCAGTACTTC.